This TCR beta chain derives from a study of response to subunit inactivated influenza vaccine. Each CDR3 protein gets one entry after TCRdb re-called the RT-PCR reads with MiXCR. The repertoire includes some 570,000 distinct CDR3 sequences, around 11% of them detected once, and 9.5% to 11% sits in the top ten. These data also formed part of another study, on T cells expressing NK-cell markers. This second report adds: 5'RACE template switching built TCR beta cDNA with unique molecular identifiers.

This material consisted of PBMCs from blood, taken on the day of vaccination. This TCR was recovered from a man in his fifties who received an inactivated influenza vaccine.

CDR3 DNA sequence: TGTGCCAGCAGCCCCCCCCGCTCACAAAAAACCTACGAGCAGTACTTC. This codes for CASSPPRSQKTYEQYF. The gene calls are TRBV7-2 and TRBJ2-7, with D uncertain. Germline lookup yields CDR1 SGHTA and CDR2 FQGNSA. CDR3 length equals 16 residues. The V and J ends lost 5 bases and 2 bases respectively, with 19 bases between them.